This TCR beta chain originates from a study of T cells in Graves' hyperthyroidism and ophthalmopathy. These patients, aged 18 to 65, had recently diagnosed hyperthyroidism lasting under 2 months. TCR beta CDR3 regions were amplified from RNA transcripts. The HTBI primer set was used in a first-round RT-PCR of the TCR CDR3. A single record per CDR3 protein comes from TCRdb applying MiXCR to the multiplex PCR reads. Among hundreds of thousands of distinct CDR3 sequences listed, roughly 40% were seen once. The CDR3 sequence is 12 residues long. From germline, CDR1 is DFQATT and CDR2 SNEGSKA (reference sequence). Trimming pared 6 bases from V and 3 bases from J, leaving 11 bases between.

Sequenced sample: blood. The sequence came from a man aged 18 to 30 with Graves' hyperthyroidism. The chain combines TRBV20-1 with TRBJ1-1; the D gene is possibly TRBD1 (5 bases). The CDR3: CSAGEGYTEAFF. The CDR3 DNA reads as TGCAGTGCAGGGGAGGGGTACACTGAAGCTTTCTTT.